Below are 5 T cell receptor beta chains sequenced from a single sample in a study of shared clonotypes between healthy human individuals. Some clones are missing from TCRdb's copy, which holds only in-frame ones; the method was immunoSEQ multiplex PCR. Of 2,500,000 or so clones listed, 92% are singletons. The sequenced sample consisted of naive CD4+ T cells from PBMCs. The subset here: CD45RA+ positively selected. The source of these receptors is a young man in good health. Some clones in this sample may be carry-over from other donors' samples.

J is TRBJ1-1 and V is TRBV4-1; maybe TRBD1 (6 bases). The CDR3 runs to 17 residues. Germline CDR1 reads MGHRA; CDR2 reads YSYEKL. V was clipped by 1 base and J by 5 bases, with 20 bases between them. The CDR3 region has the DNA TGCGCCAGCAGCCAAGCGGCTCAGGGGAGCGGGGGAACTGAAGCTTTCTTT. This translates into CASSQAAQGSGGTEAFF.

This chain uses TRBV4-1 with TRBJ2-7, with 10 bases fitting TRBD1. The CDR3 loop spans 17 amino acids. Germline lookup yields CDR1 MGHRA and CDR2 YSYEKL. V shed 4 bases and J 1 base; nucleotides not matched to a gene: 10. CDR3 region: CASSPRTTGGESYEQYF. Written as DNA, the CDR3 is TGCGCCAGCAGCCCACGGACGACAGGGGGCGAATCCTACGAGCAGTACTTC.

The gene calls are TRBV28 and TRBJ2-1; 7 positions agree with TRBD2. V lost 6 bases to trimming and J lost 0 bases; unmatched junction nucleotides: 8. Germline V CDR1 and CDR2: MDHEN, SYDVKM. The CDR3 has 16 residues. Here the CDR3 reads CASSMTSRSSYNEQFF. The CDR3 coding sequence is TGTGCCAGCAGCATGACTAGCAGGAGCTCCTACAATGAGCAGTTCTTC.

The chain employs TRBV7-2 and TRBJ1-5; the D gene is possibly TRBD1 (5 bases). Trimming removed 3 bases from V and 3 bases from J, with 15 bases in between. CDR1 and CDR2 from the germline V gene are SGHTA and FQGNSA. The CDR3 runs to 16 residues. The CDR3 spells CASSFQGYGSNQPQHF. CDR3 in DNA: TGTGCCAGCAGCTTCCAGGGATACGGGTCCAATCAGCCCCAGCATTTT.

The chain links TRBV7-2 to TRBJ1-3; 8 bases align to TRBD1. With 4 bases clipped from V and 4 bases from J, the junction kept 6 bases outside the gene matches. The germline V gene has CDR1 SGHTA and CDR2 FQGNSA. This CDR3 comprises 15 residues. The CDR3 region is CASSSWTGSGNTIYF. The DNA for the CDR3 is TGTGCCAGCAGCTCCTGGACAGGGTCGGGAAACACCATATATTTT.